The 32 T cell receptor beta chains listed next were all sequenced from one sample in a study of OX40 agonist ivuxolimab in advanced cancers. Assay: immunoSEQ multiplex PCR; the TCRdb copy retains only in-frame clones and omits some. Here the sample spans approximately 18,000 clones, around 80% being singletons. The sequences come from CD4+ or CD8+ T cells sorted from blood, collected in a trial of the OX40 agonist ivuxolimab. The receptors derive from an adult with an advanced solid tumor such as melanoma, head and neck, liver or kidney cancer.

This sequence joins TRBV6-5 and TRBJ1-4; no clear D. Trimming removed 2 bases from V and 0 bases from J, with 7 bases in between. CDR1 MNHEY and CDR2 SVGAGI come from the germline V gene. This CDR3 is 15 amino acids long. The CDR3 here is CASSYSPTTNEKLFF. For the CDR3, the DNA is TGTGCCAGCAGTTACAGCCCCACAACTAATGAAAAACTGTTTTTT.

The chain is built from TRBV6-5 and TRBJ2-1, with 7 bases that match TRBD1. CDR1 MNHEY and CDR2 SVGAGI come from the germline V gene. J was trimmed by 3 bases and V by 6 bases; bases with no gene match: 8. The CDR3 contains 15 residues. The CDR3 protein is CASSLGGLNYNEQFF. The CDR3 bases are TGTGCCAGCAGCCTAGGGGGCCTTAACTACAATGAGCAGTTCTTC.

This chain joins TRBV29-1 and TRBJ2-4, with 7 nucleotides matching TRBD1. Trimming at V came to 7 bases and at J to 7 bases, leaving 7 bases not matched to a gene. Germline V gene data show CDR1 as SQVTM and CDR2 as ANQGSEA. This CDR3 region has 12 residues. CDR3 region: CSGKGRGNIQYF. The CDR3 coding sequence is TGCAGCGGCAAGGGCAGGGGGAACATTCAGTACTTC.

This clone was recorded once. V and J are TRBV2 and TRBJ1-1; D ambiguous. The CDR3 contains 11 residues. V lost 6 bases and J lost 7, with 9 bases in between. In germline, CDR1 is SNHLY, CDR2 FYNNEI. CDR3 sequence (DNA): TGTGCCAGCAGGACGAGCCGTGAAGCTTTCTTT. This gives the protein CASRTSREAFF.

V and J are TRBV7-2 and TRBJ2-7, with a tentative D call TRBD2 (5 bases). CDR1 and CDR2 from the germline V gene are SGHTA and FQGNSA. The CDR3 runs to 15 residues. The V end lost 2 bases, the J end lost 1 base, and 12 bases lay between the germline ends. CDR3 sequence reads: CASSLYQGSSYEQYF. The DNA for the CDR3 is TGTGCCAGCAGCTTATATCAAGGGAGTTCCTACGAGCAGTACTTC.

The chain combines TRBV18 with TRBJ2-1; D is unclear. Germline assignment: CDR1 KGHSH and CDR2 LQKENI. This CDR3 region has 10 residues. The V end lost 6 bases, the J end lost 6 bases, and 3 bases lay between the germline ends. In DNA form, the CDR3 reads TGTGCCAGCTCCGCCAATGAGCAGTTCTTC. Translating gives CASSANEQFF.

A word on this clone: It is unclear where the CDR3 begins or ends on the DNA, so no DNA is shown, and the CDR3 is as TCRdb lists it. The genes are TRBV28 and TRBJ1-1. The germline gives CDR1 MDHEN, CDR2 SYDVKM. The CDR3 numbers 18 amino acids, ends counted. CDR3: CASSLFLFFRSLNTEAFF.

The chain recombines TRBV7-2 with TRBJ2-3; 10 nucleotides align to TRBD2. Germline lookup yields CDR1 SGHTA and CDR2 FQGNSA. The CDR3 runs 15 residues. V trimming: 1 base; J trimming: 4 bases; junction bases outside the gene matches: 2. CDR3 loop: CASSLERGGADTQYF. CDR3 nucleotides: TGTGCCAGCAGCTTAGAGCGGGGGGGGGCAGATACGCAGTATTTT.

The chain's CDR3 is CASSRRTSGRAEGGQYF. The CDR3 region has the DNA TGTGCCAGCAGCCGAAGGACTAGCGGGAGGGCCGAGGGCGGGCAGTATTTT. The rearrangement joins TRBV14 to TRBJ2-3, with 15 bases matching TRBD2. From germline, CDR1 is SGHDN and CDR2 FVKESK. Germline trimming cut 4 bases from V and 11 bases from J; bases unmatched to any gene: 13. This CDR3 is 17 amino acids long.

CDR3 region: CAIQDKFGELFF. In DNA, the CDR3 is TGTGCCATCCAGGACAAATTCGGGGAGCTGTTTTTT. The gene calls are TRBV10-3 and TRBJ2-2, with D possibly TRBD1 on 5 matching bases. CDR1 is ENHRY and CDR2 is SYGVKD in the germline V gene. The CDR3 sequence is 12 residues long. The ends were cut back, 8 bases at V and 7 bases at J, with 11 bases in the middle.

For the CDR3, the DNA is TGTGCCAGCAGTGAGGGCGGGAGGGCCAACAATGAGCAGTTCTTC. Protein sequence: CASSEGGRANNEQFF. The chain links TRBV6-4 to TRBJ2-1; TRBD2 matches at 9 bases. The CDR3 loop spans 15 amino acids. CDR1 and CDR2 (germline): MRHNA, SNTAGT. The trim removed 3 bases at V and 5 bases at J, leaving 5 bases unmatched.

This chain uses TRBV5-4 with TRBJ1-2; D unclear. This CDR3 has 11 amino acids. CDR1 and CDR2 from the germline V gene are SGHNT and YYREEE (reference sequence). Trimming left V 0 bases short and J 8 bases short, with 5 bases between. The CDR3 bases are TGTGCCAGCAGCTTGGAGTCGGGCTACACCTTC. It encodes CASSLESGYTF.

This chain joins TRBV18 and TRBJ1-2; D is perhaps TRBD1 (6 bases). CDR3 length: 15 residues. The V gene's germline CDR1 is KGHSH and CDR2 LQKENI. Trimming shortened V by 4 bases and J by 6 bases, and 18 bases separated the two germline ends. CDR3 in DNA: TGTGCCAGCTCACTCTGGGATCGGCCAGGGGATGGCTACACCTTC. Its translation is CASSLWDRPGDGYTF.

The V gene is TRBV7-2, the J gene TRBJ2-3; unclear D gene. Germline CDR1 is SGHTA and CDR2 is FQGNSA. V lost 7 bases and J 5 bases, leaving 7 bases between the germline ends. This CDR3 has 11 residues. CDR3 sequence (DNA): TGTGCCAGCACCCCCAAAGATACGCAGTATTTT. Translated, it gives CASTPKDTQYF.

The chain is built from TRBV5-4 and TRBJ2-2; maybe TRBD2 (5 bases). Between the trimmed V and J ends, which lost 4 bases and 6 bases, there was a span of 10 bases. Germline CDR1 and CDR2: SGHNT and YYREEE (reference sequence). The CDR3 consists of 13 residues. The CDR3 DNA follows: TGTGCCAGCAGCCTCGACTATGCCGGGGAGCTGTTTTTT. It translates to CASSLDYAGELFF.

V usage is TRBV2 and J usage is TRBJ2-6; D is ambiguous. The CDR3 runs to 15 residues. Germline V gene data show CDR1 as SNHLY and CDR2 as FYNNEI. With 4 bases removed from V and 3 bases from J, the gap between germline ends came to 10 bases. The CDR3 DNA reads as TGTGCCAGCAGTGCCTCTAACCTTGGGGCCAACGTCCTGACTTTC. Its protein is CASSASNLGANVLTF. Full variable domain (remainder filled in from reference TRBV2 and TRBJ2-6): EPEVTQTPSHQVTQMGQEVILRCVPISNHLYFYWYRQILGQKVEFLVSFYNNEISEKSEIFDDQFSVERPDGSNFTLKIRSTKLEDSAMYFCASSASNLGANVLTFGAGSRLTVL.

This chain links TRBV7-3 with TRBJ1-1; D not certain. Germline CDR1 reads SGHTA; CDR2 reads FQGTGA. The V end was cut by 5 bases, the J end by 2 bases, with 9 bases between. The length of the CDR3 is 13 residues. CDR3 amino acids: CASSASGNTEAFF. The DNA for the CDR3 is TGTGCCAGCAGCGCTTCCGGAAACACTGAAGCTTTCTTT.

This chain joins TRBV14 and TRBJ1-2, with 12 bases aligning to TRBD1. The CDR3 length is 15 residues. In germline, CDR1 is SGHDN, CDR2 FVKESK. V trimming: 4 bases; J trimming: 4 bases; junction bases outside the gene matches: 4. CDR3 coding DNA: TGTGCCAGCAGCCGGGACAGGGGGCCGTCCTATGGCTACACCTTC. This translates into CASSRDRGPSYGYTF. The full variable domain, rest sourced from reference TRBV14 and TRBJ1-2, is EAGVTQFPSHSVIEKGQTVTLRCDPISGHDNLYWYRRVMGKEIKFLLHFVKESKQDESGMPNNRFLAERTGGTYSTLKVQPAELEDSGVYFCASSRDRGPSYGYTFGSGTRLTVV.

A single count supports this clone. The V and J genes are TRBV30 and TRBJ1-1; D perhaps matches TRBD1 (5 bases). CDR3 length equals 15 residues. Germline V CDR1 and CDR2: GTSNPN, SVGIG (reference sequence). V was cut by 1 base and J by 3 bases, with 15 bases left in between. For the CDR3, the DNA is TGTGCCTGGAGTGAGGAGCAAGGGGCGGACACTGAAGCTTTCTTT. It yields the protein CAWSEEQGADTEAFF.

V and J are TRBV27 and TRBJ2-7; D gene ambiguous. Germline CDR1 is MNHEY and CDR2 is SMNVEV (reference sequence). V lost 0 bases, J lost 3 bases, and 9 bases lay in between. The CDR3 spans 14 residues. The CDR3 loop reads CASSLSPQVYEQYF. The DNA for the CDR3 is TGTGCCAGCAGTTTATCGCCTCAGGTCTACGAGCAGTACTTC.

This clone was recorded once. The CDR3 loop is CASSPAGTETQYF. Written as DNA, the CDR3 is TGTGCCAGCTCCCCAGCGGGAACAGAGACCCAGTACTTC. The chain combines TRBV18 with TRBJ2-5; 7 bases are shared with TRBD2. Trimming removed 6 bases from V and 4 bases from J; junction bases left unmatched: 5. Germline V gene lookup returns CDR1 KGHSH and CDR2 LQKENI. The CDR3 is 13 amino acids.

Here the CDR3 DNA reads TGTGCCAGCAGGCCTGGATCAGGCGGTCAGCCCCAGCATTTT. It yields the protein CASRPGSGGQPQHF. The chain links TRBV2 to TRBJ1-5, with D hard to call. This CDR3 is 14 amino acids long. Looked up from germline, CDR1 is SNHLY and CDR2 is FYNNEI. Between the trimmed V and J ends, which lost 6 bases and 6 bases, there was a span of 15 bases.

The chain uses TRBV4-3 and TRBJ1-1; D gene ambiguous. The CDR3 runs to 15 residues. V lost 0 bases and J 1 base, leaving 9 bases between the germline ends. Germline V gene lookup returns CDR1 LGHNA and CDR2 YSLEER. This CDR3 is CASSQDEAPNTEAFF. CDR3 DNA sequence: TGCGCCAGCAGCCAAGACGAGGCCCCGAACACTGAAGCTTTCTTT.

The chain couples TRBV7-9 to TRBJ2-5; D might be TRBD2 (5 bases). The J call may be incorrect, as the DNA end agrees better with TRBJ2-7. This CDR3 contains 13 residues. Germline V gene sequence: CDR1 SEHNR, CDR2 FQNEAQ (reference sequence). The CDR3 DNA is TGTGCCAGCAGCTCTGGACTGACCTACGAGCAGTACTTC. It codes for CASSSGLTYEQYF.

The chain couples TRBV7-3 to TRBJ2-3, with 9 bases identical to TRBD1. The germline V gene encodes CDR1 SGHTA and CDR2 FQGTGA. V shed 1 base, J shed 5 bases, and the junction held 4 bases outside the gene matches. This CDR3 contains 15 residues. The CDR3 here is CASSLNNRGQDTQYF. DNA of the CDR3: TGTGCCAGCAGCTTAAACAACAGGGGGCAAGATACGCAGTATTTT.

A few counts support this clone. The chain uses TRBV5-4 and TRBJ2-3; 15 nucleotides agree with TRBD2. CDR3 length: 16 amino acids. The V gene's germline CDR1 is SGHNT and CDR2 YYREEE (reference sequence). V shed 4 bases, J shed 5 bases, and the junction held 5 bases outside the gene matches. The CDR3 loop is CASSPGLAGGEDTQYF. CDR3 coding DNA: TGTGCCAGCAGCCCGGGACTAGCGGGAGGTGAAGATACGCAGTATTTT.

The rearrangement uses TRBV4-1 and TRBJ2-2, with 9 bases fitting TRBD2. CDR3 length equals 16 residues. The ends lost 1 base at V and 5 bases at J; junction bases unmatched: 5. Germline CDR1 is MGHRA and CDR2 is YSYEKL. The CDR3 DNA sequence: TGCGCCAGCAGCCAAGTCAGCGGGAGGATTACCGGGGAGCTGTTTTTT. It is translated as CASSQVSGRITGELFF.

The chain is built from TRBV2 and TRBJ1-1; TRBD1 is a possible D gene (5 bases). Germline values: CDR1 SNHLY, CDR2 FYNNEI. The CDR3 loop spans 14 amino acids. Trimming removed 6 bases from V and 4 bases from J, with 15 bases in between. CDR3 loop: CASRDGGGITEAFF. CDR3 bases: TGTGCCAGCAGGGACGGTGGGGGGATCACTGAAGCTTTCTTT.

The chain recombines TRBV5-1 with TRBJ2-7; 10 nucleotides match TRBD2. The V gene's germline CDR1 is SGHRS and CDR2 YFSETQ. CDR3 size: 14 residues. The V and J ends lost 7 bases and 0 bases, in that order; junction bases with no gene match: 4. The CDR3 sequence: CASGAGGSSYEQYF. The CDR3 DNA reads TGCGCCAGCGGAGCGGGAGGGAGCTCCTACGAGCAGTACTTC.

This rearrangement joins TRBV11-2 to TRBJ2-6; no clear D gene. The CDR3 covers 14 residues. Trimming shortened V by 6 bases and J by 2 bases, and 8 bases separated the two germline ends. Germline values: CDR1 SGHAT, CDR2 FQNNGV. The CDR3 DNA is TGTGCCAGCAGAGCTCGGACTGGGGCCAACGTCCTGACTTTC. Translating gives CASRARTGANVLTF.

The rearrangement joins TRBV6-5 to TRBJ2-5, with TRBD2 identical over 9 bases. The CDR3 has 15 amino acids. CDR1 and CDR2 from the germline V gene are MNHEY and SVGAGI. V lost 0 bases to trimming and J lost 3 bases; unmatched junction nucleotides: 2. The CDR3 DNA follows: TGTGCCAGCAGTTACTCGGCTAGCGGGAAAGAGACCCAGTACTTC. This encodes CASSYSASGKETQYF.

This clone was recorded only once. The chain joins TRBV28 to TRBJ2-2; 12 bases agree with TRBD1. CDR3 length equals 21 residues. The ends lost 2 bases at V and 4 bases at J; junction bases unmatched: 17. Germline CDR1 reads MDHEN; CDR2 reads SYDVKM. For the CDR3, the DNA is TGTGCCAGCAGTTTAATCTCAGGGGGACAGGGGGCTTTATGGGTCACCGGGGAGCTGTTTTTT. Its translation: CASSLISGGQGALWVTGELFF.